This T cell receptor beta chain appears in the sequencing data of a study of blood T cell repertoires in COVID-19. On the study more broadly: Samples representing acute and convalescent COVID-19 were sourced from the United States, Italy and Spain. PBMCs, B-cell-depleted T cells, or T cells provided the cDNA or gDNA that made up the material.

The CDR3 extends over 14 amino acids. Germline V gene sequence: CDR1 LNHDA, CDR2 SQIVND (reference sequence). Deletions cut 3 bases from V and 0 bases from J, with 6 bases between. In the original workflow: Reference gene primer amplification yielded estimated nucleated cell counts. Only in-frame clones appear in the TCRdb table, and some are missing; sequencing was by immunoSEQ multiplex PCR. The D gene and trimming were derived from the DNA, and the V and J assignments and clone size from that table. The table lists fewer than 100,000 clones, around 90% of them singletons. The material sequenced was peripheral blood. The clonotype comes from an older man with acute or convalescent COVID-19. This chain joins TRBV19 and TRBJ2-1, with D unresolved. CDR3 DNA sequence: TGTGCCAGTAGTATTAAGAGCTCCTACAATGAGCAGTTCTTC. Its protein product is CASSIKSSYNEQFF.